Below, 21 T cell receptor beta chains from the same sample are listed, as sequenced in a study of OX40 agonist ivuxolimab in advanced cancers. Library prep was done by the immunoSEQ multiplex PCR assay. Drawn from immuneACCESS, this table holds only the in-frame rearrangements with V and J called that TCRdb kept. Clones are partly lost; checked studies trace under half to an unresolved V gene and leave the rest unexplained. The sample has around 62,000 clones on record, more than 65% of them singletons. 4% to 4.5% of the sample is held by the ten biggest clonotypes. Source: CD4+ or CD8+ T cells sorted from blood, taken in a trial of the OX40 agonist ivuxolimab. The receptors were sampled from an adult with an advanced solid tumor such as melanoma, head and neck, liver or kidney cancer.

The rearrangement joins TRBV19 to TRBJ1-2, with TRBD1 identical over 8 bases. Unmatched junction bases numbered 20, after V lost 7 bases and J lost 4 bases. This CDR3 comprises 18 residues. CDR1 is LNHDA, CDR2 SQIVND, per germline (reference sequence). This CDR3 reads CASIRRPGTGGGTYGYTF. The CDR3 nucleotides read TGTGCCAGTATACGTCGGCCGGGGACAGGAGGGGGAACCTATGGCTACACCTTC.

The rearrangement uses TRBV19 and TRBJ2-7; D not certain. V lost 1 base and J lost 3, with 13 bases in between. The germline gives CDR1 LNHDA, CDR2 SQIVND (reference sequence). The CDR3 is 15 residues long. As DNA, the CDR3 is TGTGCCAGTAGTATAGCGGGCATCTTGGGCTACGAGCAGTACTTC. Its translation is CASSIAGILGYEQYF. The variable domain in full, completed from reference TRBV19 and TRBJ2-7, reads DGGITQSPKYLFRKEGQNVTLSCEQNLNHDAMYWYRQDPGQGLRLIYYSQIVNDFQKGDIAEGYSVSREKKESFPLTVTSAQKNPTAFYLCASSIAGILGYEQYFGPGTRLTVT.

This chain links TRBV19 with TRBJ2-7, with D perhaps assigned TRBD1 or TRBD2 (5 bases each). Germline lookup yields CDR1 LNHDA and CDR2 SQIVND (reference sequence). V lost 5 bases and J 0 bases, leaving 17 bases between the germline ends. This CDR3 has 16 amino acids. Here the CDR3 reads CASSVEGWGSSYEQYF. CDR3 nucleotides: TGTGCCAGTAGTGTTGAGGGATGGGGGTCCTCCTACGAGCAGTACTTC.

Here the CDR3 DNA reads TGTGCCAGCAGCTCGGACGGGCGGCTCACTGAAGCTTTCTTT. Translating it yields CASSSDGRLTEAFF. This sequence joins TRBV11-1 and TRBJ1-1; D is unresolved. V was pared by 4 bases and J by 4 bases, with 13 bases between. This CDR3 spans 14 amino acids. Germline CDR1 reads SGHAT; CDR2 reads FQDESV (reference sequence).

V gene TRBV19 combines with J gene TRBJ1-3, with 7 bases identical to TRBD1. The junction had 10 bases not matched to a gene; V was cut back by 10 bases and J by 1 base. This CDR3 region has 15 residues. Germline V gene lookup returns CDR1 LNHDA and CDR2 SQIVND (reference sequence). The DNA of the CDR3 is TGTGCCACACAAAGACAGGGCGCGTCTGGAAACACCATATATTTT. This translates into CATQRQGASGNTIYF.

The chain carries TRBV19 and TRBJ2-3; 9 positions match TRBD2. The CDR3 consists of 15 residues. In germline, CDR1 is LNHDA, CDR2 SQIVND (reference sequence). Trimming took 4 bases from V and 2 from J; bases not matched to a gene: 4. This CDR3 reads CASSRLADHTDTQYF. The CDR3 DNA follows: TGTGCCAGTAGTAGACTAGCGGACCACACAGATACGCAGTATTTT.

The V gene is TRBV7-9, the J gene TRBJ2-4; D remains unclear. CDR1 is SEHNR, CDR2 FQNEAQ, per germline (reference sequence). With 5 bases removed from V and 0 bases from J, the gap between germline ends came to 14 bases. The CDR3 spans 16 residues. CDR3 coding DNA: TGTGCCAGCAGCCCGCCGGGTACGCCAGCCAAAAACATTCAGTACTTC. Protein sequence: CASSPPGTPAKNIQYF.

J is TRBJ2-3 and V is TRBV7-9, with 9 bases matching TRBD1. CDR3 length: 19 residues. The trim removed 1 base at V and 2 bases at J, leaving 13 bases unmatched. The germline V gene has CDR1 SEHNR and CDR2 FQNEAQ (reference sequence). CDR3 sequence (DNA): TGTGCCAGCAGCTTAGAGGACAGGGGCCCAACTAAAGTCACAGATACGCAGTATTTT. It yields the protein CASSLEDRGPTKVTDTQYF.

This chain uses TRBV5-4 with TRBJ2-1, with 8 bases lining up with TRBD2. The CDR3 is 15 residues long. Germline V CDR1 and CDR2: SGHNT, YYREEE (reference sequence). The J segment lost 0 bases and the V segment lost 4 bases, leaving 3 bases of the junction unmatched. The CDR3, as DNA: TGTGCCAGCAGCACAGGGACTAGCTCCTACAATGAGCAGTTCTTC. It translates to CASSTGTSSYNEQFF.

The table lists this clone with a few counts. CDR3 DNA: TGTGCCAGCAGCCCCCCCGAGAGGAACAATGAGCAGTTCTTC. Encoded protein: CASSPPERNNEQFF. The chain uses TRBV7-9 and TRBJ2-1, with D uncertain. The CDR3 is made up of 14 amino acids. CDR1 is SEHNR and CDR2 is FQNEAQ in the germline V gene (reference sequence). The V end was cut by 5 bases, the J end by 5 bases, with 13 bases between.

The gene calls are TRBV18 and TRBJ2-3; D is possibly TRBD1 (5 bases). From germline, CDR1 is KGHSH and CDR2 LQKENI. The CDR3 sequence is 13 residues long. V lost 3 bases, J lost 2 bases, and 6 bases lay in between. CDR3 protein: CASSPRDTDTQYF. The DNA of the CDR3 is TGTGCCAGCTCACCCAGGGACACAGATACGCAGTATTTT.

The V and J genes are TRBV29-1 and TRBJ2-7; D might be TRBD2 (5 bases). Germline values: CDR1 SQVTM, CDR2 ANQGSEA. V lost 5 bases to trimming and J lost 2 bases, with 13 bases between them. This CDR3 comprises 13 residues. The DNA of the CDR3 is TGCAGCGTTAGCAGGATCGGGGCCTACGAGCAGTACTTC. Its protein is CSVSRIGAYEQYF.

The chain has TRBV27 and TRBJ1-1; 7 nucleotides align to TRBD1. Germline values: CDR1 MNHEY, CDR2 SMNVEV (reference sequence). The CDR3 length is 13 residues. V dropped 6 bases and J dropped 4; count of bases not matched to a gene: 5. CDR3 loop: CASSHRGPTEAFF. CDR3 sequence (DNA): TGTGCCAGCAGCCACAGGGGACCCACTGAAGCTTTCTTT.

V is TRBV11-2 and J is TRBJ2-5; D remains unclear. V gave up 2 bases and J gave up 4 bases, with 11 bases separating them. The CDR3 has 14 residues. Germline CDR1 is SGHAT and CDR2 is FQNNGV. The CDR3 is CASSLRVVRETQYF. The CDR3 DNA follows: TGTGCCAGCAGCTTACGGGTTGTAAGAGAGACCCAGTACTTC.

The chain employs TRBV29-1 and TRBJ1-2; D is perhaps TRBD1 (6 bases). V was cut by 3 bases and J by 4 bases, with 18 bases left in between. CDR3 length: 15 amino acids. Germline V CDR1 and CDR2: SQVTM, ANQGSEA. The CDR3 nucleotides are TGCAGCGTTGATTCCGGCGGGGGGGGGCCCTATGGCTACACCTTC. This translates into CSVDSGGGGPYGYTF.

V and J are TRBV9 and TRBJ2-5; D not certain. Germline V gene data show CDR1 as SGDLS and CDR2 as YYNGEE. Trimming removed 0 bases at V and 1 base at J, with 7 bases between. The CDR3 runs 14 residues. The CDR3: CASSVDVLQETQYF. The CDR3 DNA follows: TGTGCCAGCAGCGTAGACGTACTCCAAGAGACCCAGTACTTC.

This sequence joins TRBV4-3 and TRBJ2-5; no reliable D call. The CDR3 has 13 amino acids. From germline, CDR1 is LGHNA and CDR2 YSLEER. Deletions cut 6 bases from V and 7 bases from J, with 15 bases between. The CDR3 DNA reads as TGCGCCAGCAGAGACCTCGTTACGGGGACCCAGTACTTC. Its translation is CASRDLVTGTQYF.

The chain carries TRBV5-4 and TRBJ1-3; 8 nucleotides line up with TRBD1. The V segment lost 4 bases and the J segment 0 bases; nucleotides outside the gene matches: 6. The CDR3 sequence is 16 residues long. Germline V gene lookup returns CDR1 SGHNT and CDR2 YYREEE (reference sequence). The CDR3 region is CASSPDRATSGNTIYF. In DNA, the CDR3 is TGTGCCAGCAGCCCGGACAGGGCAACCTCTGGAAACACCATATATTTT.

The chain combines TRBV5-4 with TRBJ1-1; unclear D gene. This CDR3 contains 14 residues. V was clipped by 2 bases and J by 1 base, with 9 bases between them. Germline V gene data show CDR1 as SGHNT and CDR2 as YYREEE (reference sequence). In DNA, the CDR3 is TGTGCCAGCAGCTTCAGGACGGCGAACACTGAAGCTTTCTTT. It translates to CASSFRTANTEAFF.

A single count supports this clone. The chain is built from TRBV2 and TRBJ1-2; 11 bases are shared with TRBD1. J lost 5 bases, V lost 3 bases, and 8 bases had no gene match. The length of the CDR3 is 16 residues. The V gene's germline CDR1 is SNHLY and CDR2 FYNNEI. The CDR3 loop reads CASSELLGQGEYGYTF. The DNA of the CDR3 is TGTGCCAGCAGTGAGCTATTGGGACAGGGGGAATATGGCTACACCTTC.

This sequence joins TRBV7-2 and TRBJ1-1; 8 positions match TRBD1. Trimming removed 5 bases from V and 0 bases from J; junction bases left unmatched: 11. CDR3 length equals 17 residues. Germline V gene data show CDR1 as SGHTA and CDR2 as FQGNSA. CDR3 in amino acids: CASSPGDRGMLNTEAFF. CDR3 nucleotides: TGTGCCAGCAGCCCAGGCGACAGGGGAATGTTGAACACTGAAGCTTTCTTT.